What follows are 23 T cell receptor beta chains derived from one specimen sequenced in a study of blood T cell repertoires in COVID-19. Sequencing used immunoSEQ multiplex PCR; TCRdb keeps in-frame clones, though not all of them. The data contain 250,000 or so clones, 87% of them singletons. Sequencing used peripheral blood. The receptors stem from a man aged 18 to 29 with active or convalescent COVID-19.

The V gene is TRBV7-6, the J gene TRBJ2-3; 8 nucleotides agree with TRBD2. Germline values: CDR1 SGHVS, CDR2 FNYEAQ. The V segment lost 5 bases and the J segment 4 bases; nucleotides outside the gene matches: 11. The CDR3 has 16 amino acids. CDR3 sequence (DNA): TGTGCCAGCAGCCCCGACCCGGGGGGGAACGCAGATACGCAGTATTTT. Its protein product is CASSPDPGGNADTQYF.

V gene TRBV2 combines with J gene TRBJ2-3; D perhaps matches TRBD1 (6 bases). The CDR3 loop spans 12 amino acids. CDR1 is SNHLY, CDR2 FYNNEI, per germline. The V and J ends lost 7 bases and 3 bases respectively, with 8 bases between them. The CDR3 nucleotides read TGTGCCAGCAACAGGGCGACAGATACGCAGTATTTT. Translated: CASNRATDTQYF.

Concerning this clone: No conserved phenylalanine or tryptophan ends this CDR3, so it is likely a read error. It is unclear where the CDR3 begins or ends on the DNA, so no DNA is shown, and the CDR3 is as TCRdb lists it. J is TRBJ2-7 and V is TRBV7-2; the table's D gene call, TRBD2, was not cross checked with the DNA. The V gene's germline CDR1 is SGHTA and CDR2 FQGNSA. A total of 13 residues make up the CDR3, ends included. CDR3 sequence reads: CASSLERGTSGTI.

The chain carries TRBV20-1 and TRBJ1-4, with 9 bases aligning to TRBD1. Germline CDR1 and CDR2: DFQATT and SNEGSKA (reference sequence). Germline trimming cut 3 bases from V and 3 bases from J; bases unmatched to any gene: 8. The CDR3 has 16 amino acids. The CDR3, as DNA: TGCAGTGCTAGTCGGGGACAGGGAATGGCTAATGAAAAACTGTTTTTT. Its translation: CSASRGQGMANEKLFF.

CDR3 DNA: TGTGCCAGCATCTCTAGCGGGGCCGCCAATGAGCAGTTCTTC. Translating it yields CASISSGAANEQFF. The chain links TRBV2 to TRBJ2-1, with TRBD2 matching over 9 bases. V trimming: 7 bases; J trimming: 6 bases; junction bases outside the gene matches: 7. The V gene's germline CDR1 is SNHLY and CDR2 FYNNEI. There are 14 residues in the CDR3.

The V call is TRBV4-3, the J call TRBJ1-1; D might be TRBD1 (6 bases). Germline V lookup: CDR1 LGHNA, CDR2 YSLEER. The CDR3 totals 15 residues. Trimming removed 0 bases from V and 1 base from J, with 9 bases in between. This CDR3 is CASSQDLRGNTEAFF. In DNA, the CDR3 is TGCGCCAGCAGCCAAGATCTCAGGGGGAACACTGAAGCTTTCTTT.

The chain is built from TRBV4-3 and TRBJ2-7, with D perhaps TRBD2 (5 bases). Trimming took off 0 bases at V and 2 bases at J, with 14 bases between the two ends. The CDR3 extends over 16 amino acids. CDR1 is LGHNA, CDR2 YSLEER, per germline. CDR3 sequence reads: CASSQDDSANTYEQYF. CDR3 coding DNA: TGCGCCAGCAGCCAAGATGATAGCGCAAACACCTACGAGCAGTACTTC.

The chain recombines TRBV12-2 with TRBJ2-7; the table gives TRBD1 as D, unverified against the DNA. TRBV12-2 is assigned pseudogene status. CDR3 length: 16 residues. DNA for the CDR3: TGTGCAAGTCGCTTAATTCGGACAGGGGGTATCATCGAGCAGTACTTC. It codes for CASRLIRTGGIIEQYF.

In the case of this clone: The sample carries other DNA sequences with the same CDR3. The V and J genes are TRBV10-3 and TRBJ2-5; 10 bases line up with TRBD1. The CDR3 covers 13 residues. With V trimmed by 4 bases and J by 4 bases, 0 bases remained unmatched. Germline CDR1 is ENHRY and CDR2 is SYGVKD. The CDR3 DNA sequence: TGTGCCATCAGTGGGGACAGGGGAGAGACCCAGTACTTC. It encodes CAISGDRGETQYF.

About this clone: Other DNA sequences in this sample translate to the same CDR3. The chain employs TRBV27 and TRBJ1-1; D is uncertain. The CDR3 is 13 residues long. Deletions cut 3 bases from V and 1 base from J, with 6 bases between. Germline V gene data show CDR1 as MNHEY and CDR2 as SMNVEV (reference sequence). The DNA for the CDR3 is TGTGCCAGCAGTTTGACATCGAACACTGAAGCTTTCTTT. Protein: CASSLTSNTEAFF.

The gene calls are TRBV11-2 and TRBJ2-5; 9 bases line up with TRBD2. The CDR3 has 14 residues. The germline V gene encodes CDR1 SGHAT and CDR2 FQNNGV. The V and J ends lost 6 bases and 9 bases, in that order; junction bases with no gene match: 11. CDR3 loop: CASRDPGQREAQYF. Written as DNA, the CDR3 is TGTGCCAGCAGGGATCCGGGACAGCGGGAGGCCCAGTACTTC. Complete variable domain (other parts from reference TRBV11-2 and TRBJ2-5): EAGVAQSPRYKIIEKRQSVAFWCNPISGHATLYWYQQILGQGPKLLIQFQNNGVVDDSQLPKDRFSAERLKGVDSTLKIQPAKLEDSAVYLCASRDPGQREAQYFGPGTRLLVL.

V gene TRBV10-3 combines with J gene TRBJ2-5, with 8 bases identical to TRBD2. The germline V gene encodes CDR1 ENHRY and CDR2 SYGVKD. The CDR3 is 17 amino acids. The V and J ends lost 2 bases and 3 bases, in that order; junction bases with no gene match: 11. CDR3 in amino acids: CAISELSRGGTKETQYF. The DNA of the CDR3 is TGTGCCATCAGTGAGCTTTCGCGCGGGGGGACTAAAGAGACCCAGTACTTC.

This chain connects TRBV28 to TRBJ1-2; 7 bases are shared with TRBD1. Germline values: CDR1 MDHEN, CDR2 SYDVKM. This CDR3 comprises 14 residues. The trim removed 5 bases at V and 7 bases at J, leaving 10 bases unmatched. DNA of the CDR3: TGTGCCAGCAGTGAAACAGGGGACCAAGGTGGCTACACCTTC. It yields the protein CASSETGDQGGYTF.

V is TRBV7-9 and J is TRBJ2-7, with D maybe TRBD2 (5 bases). The CDR3 contains 11 residues. Per germline, CDR1 SEHNR and CDR2 FQNEAQ (reference sequence). Trimming took off 7 bases at V and 3 bases at J, with 7 bases between the two ends. The CDR3 sequence: CASTTSYEQYF. In DNA form, the CDR3 reads TGTGCCAGCACAACTAGCTACGAGCAGTACTTC.

V and J are TRBV11-2 and TRBJ1-1; D might be TRBD1 (5 bases). CDR3 length equals 13 residues. Trimming removed 4 bases from V and 9 bases from J, with 15 bases in between. The germline V gene has CDR1 SGHAT and CDR2 FQNNGV. The CDR3: CASSWALRDKAFF. The DNA of the CDR3 is TGTGCCAGCAGCTGGGCCCTCAGGGATAAAGCTTTCTTT.

The rearrangement links TRBV6-6 to TRBJ2-3; TRBD2 matches 14 bases. There are 16 residues in the CDR3. V was clipped by 5 bases and J by 5 bases; unmatched bases: 6. From germline, CDR1 is MNHNY and CDR2 SVGAGI (reference sequence). The CDR3 nucleotides are TGTGCCAGCAGTAGACTAGCGGGAGGGCCGGAAGATACGCAGTATTTT. This encodes CASSRLAGGPEDTQYF.

CDR3 DNA: TGCGCCAGCAGCTTCCTAGATGGGGGCCGGAACACTGAAGCTTTCTTT. It codes for CASSFLDGGRNTEAFF. This sequence joins TRBV5-1 and TRBJ1-1; D possibly corresponds to TRBD1 (6 bases). The germline V gene has CDR1 SGHRS and CDR2 YFSETQ. The V gene lost 2 bases and the J gene lost 1 base, with 15 bases spanning the gap. This CDR3 has 16 residues.

The genes are TRBV19 and TRBJ1-1, with D tentatively TRBD1 (6 bases). Germline-derived CDR1 and CDR2 are LNHDA and SQIVND (reference sequence). CDR3 length equals 15 residues. The V end was cut by 2 bases, the J end by 5 bases, with 15 bases between. CDR3 DNA sequence: TGTGCCAGTAGTATAAAACACAGGGTGGAAACTGAAGCTTTCTTT. Amino acids: CASSIKHRVETEAFF.

The V call is TRBV6-5, the J call TRBJ1-2; weak D call: TRBD1 (6 bases). Trimming left V 4 bases short and J 6 bases short, with 15 bases between. Germline V gene sequence: CDR1 MNHEY, CDR2 SVGAGI. The CDR3 loop spans 14 amino acids. The DNA for the CDR3 is TGTGCCAGCAGTTCAAAGGCAGGGGCCAATGGCTACACCTTC. It yields the protein CASSSKAGANGYTF.

The chain recombines TRBV18 with TRBJ1-5; TRBD1 aligns across 7 bases. This CDR3 contains 15 residues. J lost 4 bases, V lost 3 bases, and 6 bases had no gene match. The germline CDR1 and CDR2 sequences are KGHSH and LQKENI. The CDR3 nucleotides are TGTGCCAGCTCACCGGACAGGTTCGCAAATCAGCCCCAGCATTTT. It translates to CASSPDRFANQPQHF.

The chain employs TRBV2 and TRBJ1-6; 9 bases are shared with TRBD1. Germline assignment: CDR1 SNHLY and CDR2 FYNNEI. This CDR3 is built from 16 residues. The junction had 11 bases not matched to a gene; V was cut back by 7 bases and J by 7 bases. This CDR3 reads CASTKRKTGGNSPLHF. DNA for the CDR3: TGTGCCAGCACCAAAAGAAAGACAGGGGGGAATTCACCCCTCCACTTT.

The rearrangement joins TRBV2 to TRBJ2-5; 10 nucleotides match TRBD2. Germline loops: CDR1 SNHLY, CDR2 FYNNEI. Losses at the gene ends were 3 bases for V and 6 bases for J; bases not matched to a gene: 4. The CDR3 is made up of 14 amino acids. CDR3 loop: CASSDSGGAKTQYF. The CDR3 DNA sequence: TGTGCCAGCAGTGACAGCGGGGGGGCGAAGACCCAGTACTTC.

The rearrangement links TRBV5-5 to TRBJ1-2, with D perhaps TRBD1 (6 bases). The V gene's germline CDR1 is SGHKS and CDR2 YYEKEE (reference sequence). V was clipped by 0 bases and J by 4 bases, with 10 bases between them. The length of the CDR3 is 14 residues. The CDR3 spells CASSLVGQSYGYTF. The CDR3 DNA follows: TGTGCCAGCAGCTTGGTAGGACAGAGCTATGGCTACACCTTC.